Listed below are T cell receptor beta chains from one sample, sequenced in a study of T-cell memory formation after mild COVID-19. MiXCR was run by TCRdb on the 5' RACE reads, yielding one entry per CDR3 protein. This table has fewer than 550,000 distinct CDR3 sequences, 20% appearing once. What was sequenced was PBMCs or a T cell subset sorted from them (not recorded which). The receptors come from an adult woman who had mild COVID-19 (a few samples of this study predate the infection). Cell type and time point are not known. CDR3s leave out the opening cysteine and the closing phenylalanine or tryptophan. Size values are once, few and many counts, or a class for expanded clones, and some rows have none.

CDR3 protein: ASRGTGDNEQF; CDR3 length: 11; clone size: few; V gene: TRBV10-2; J gene: TRBJ2-1
CDR3 protein: ASSLRRDREETQY; CDR3 length: 13; clone size: few; V gene: TRBV5-1; J gene: TRBJ2-5
CDR3 protein: ASGRQSRSYNEQF; CDR3 length: 13; clone size: many; V gene: TRBV2; J gene: TRBJ2-1
CDR3 protein: ASSFKDSLYNEQF; CDR3 length: 13; clone size: .; V gene: TRBV7-3; J gene: TRBJ2-1
CDR3 protein: ATSDRLYYGYT; CDR3 length: 11; clone size: .; V gene: TRBV24-1; J gene: TRBJ1-2
CDR3 protein: ARGGINYGYT; CDR3 length: 10; clone size: .; V gene: TRBV7-6; J gene: TRBJ1-2
CDR3 protein: ASSGRVSSYEQY; CDR3 length: 12; clone size: .; V gene: TRBV7-2; J gene: TRBJ2-7
CDR3 protein: AITPHTSYEQY; CDR3 length: 11; clone size: .; V gene: TRBV10-3; J gene: TRBJ2-7
CDR3 protein: ASSQERGKAF; CDR3 length: 10; clone size: .; V gene: TRBV3-1; J gene: TRBJ1-1
CDR3 protein: SVDRGFSYNEQF; CDR3 length: 12; clone size: .; V gene: TRBV29-1; J gene: TRBJ2-1
CDR3 protein: ASSPTSPGTDGDEKLF; CDR3 length: 16; clone size: .; V gene: TRBV7-7; J gene: TRBJ1-4
CDR3 protein: ASSQRDRDTGELF; CDR3 length: 13; clone size: .; V gene: TRBV4-3; J gene: TRBJ2-2
CDR3 protein: ASSPAGGNEQF; CDR3 length: 11; clone size: many; V gene: TRBV6-2/TRBV6-3; J gene: TRBJ2-1
CDR3 protein: SASPKGRSGILFETQY; CDR3 length: 16; clone size: few; V gene: TRBV20-1; J gene: TRBJ2-5
CDR3 protein: ASSFRPWGQGGFWNYGYT; CDR3 length: 18; clone size: once; V gene: TRBV12-3/TRBV12-4; J gene: TRBJ1-2
CDR3 protein: ASSFQRGRNYGYT; CDR3 length: 13; clone size: .; V gene: TRBV27; J gene: TRBJ1-2
CDR3 protein: ASSQGSGIDNEQF; CDR3 length: 13; clone size: .; V gene: TRBV4-3; J gene: TRBJ2-1
CDR3 protein: ASSQGGGVTEAF; CDR3 length: 12; clone size: .; V gene: TRBV4-1; J gene: TRBJ1-1
CDR3 protein: ASSESRDYNYNEQF; CDR3 length: 14; clone size: few; V gene: TRBV2; J gene: TRBJ2-1
CDR3 protein: ASSYSVLAGSSYEQY; CDR3 length: 15; clone size: .; V gene: TRBV6-5; J gene: TRBJ2-7
CDR3 protein: ASSLSTLGDYT; CDR3 length: 11; clone size: few; V gene: TRBV27; J gene: TRBJ1-2
CDR3 protein: ASSLERTRELF; CDR3 length: 11; clone size: few; V gene: TRBV7-7; J gene: TRBJ2-2